A single sample gave rise to the 23 T cell receptor beta chains below, sequenced in a study of blood T cell repertoires in COVID-19. The method was immunoSEQ multiplex PCR; TCRdb's version includes in-frame clones alone and lacks a portion of them. The sample gives roughly 230,000 clones, around 82% of which show up once; about 3.6% is in the top ten. Sequencing was performed on peripheral blood. These receptor sequences come from a woman of 80 years or more with acute or convalescent COVID-19.

The chain recombines TRBV6-5 with TRBJ2-7; 14 positions match TRBD2. Unmatched junction bases numbered 5, after V lost 4 bases and J lost 3 bases. This CDR3 has 16 amino acids. Germline V gene lookup returns CDR1 MNHEY and CDR2 SVGAGI. The CDR3 nucleotides are TGTGCCAGCAGTTTAGGACTAGCGGGGGGAAACTACGAGCAGTACTTC. Encoded protein: CASSLGLAGGNYEQYF.

The chain recombines TRBV28 with TRBJ1-5, with a weak D call TRBD1 (6 bases). V lost 10 bases, J lost 4 bases, and 11 bases lay in between. Per the germline V gene, CDR1 is MDHEN and CDR2 is SYDVKM. This CDR3 has 12 amino acids. The CDR3 bases are TGTGCCACCCAGGACAGTAATCAGCCCCAGCATTTT. Encoded protein: CATQDSNQPQHF.

This clone was counted only a few times. The chain links TRBV19 to TRBJ1-5; 7 nucleotides match TRBD1. Germline CDR1 LNHDA, CDR2 SQIVND (reference sequence). This CDR3 spans 15 amino acids. After removal of 3 bases from V and 0 bases from J, the junction contained 2 bases not matched to a gene. CDR3 sequence: CASSIWTGSNQPQHF. CDR3 sequence (DNA): TGTGCCAGTAGTATCTGGACAGGTAGCAATCAGCCCCAGCATTTT.

This chain links TRBV24-1 with TRBJ2-1; perhaps TRBD2 as D (7 bases). There are 13 residues in the CDR3. CDR1 and CDR2 (germline): KGHDR, SFDVKD. Trimming removed 12 bases from V and 10 bases from J, with 21 bases in between. The chain's CDR3 is CAARGAGPREQFF. The DNA for the CDR3 is TGTGCCGCCCGGGGGGCAGGGCCTCGCGAGCAGTTCTTC.

CDR3 sequence reads: CSASVGRGEASNQPQHF. The CDR3 coding sequence is TGCAGTGCTAGTGTCGGCAGGGGGGAAGCGAGCAATCAGCCCCAGCATTTT. The chain combines TRBV20-1 with TRBJ1-5; 7 nucleotides agree with TRBD1. CDR3 length: 17 amino acids. Germline-derived CDR1 and CDR2 are DFQATT and SNEGSKA (reference sequence). The V segment lost 3 bases and the J segment 1 base; nucleotides outside the gene matches: 12.

In this sample, this clone turned up many times. V usage is TRBV7-2 and J usage is TRBJ2-1; 9 nucleotides agree with TRBD2. V gave up 3 bases and J gave up 9 bases; unmatched junction bases: 6. CDR3 length equals 14 residues. The germline V gene has CDR1 SGHTA and CDR2 FQGNSA. CDR3 in DNA: TGTGCCAGCAGCTTTAGGCGGGGGGGCAGTGAGCAGTTCTTC. Its translation is CASSFRRGGSEQFF.

The genes are TRBV5-5 and TRBJ1-5, with D unresolved. There are 17 residues in the CDR3. V was clipped by 6 bases and J by 9 bases, with 28 bases between them. Germline CDR1 reads SGHKS; CDR2 reads YYEKEE (reference sequence). In nucleotides, the CDR3 is TGTGCCAGCACCACTTACATGTTAAGGACCTCACGGGGGCCCCAGCATTTT. Protein sequence: CASTTYMLRTSRGPQHF.

This chain uses TRBV5-1 with TRBJ2-5, with a weak D call TRBD1 (7 bases). Per germline, CDR1 SGHRS and CDR2 YFSETQ. The ends were cut back, 2 bases at V and 5 bases at J, with 19 bases in the middle. The CDR3 has 16 amino acids. CDR3 residues: CASSFAGGRFGETQYF. The CDR3 DNA follows: TGCGCCAGCAGCTTCGCAGGGGGGCGGTTTGGGGAGACCCAGTACTTC.

This chain uses TRBV12-3 or TRBV12-4 with TRBJ1-1; 7 bases align to TRBD1. The CDR3 is 12 residues long. Losses at the gene ends were 5 bases for V and 11 bases for J; bases not matched to a gene: 8. Here the CDR3 DNA reads TGTGCCAGCAGTCCCCAGGGGGGCCGGGCTTTCTTT. Its translation: CASSPQGGRAFF.

This clone was counted once. The chain has TRBV6-5 and TRBJ1-1; D possibly corresponds to TRBD1 (5 bases). This CDR3 is built from 13 residues. Deletions cut 6 bases from V and 3 bases from J, with 11 bases between. Per the germline V gene, CDR1 is MNHEY and CDR2 is SVGAGI. The chain's CDR3 is CASSPRGDTEAFF. The CDR3 DNA is TGTGCCAGCAGCCCCCGGGGGGACACTGAAGCTTTCTTT.

The chain carries TRBV6-6 and TRBJ1-4, with 7 bases aligning to TRBD1. The V segment lost 6 bases and the J segment 6 bases; nucleotides outside the gene matches: 7. Germline assignment: CDR1 MNHNY and CDR2 SVGAGI (reference sequence). This CDR3 region has 14 residues. CDR3 loop: CASRNRGGDEKLFF. The CDR3 nucleotides are TGTGCCAGCAGGAACAGGGGAGGAGATGAAAAACTGTTTTTT.

The V call is TRBV12-3 or TRBV12-4, the J call TRBJ1-5, with D hard to call. V was trimmed by 4 bases and J by 5 bases, leaving 9 bases between them. The CDR3 has 13 residues. The CDR3 sequence: CASSSQTDQPQHF. The DNA for the CDR3 is TGTGCCAGCAGTTCACAGACGGATCAGCCCCAGCATTTT.

The chain combines TRBV27 with TRBJ1-6; the D gene is possibly TRBD1 (6 bases). V shed 6 bases and J shed 2 bases, with 14 bases lying between them. Germline assignment: CDR1 MNHEY and CDR2 SMNVEV (reference sequence). The CDR3 runs 16 residues. The CDR3 coding sequence is TGTGCCAGCAGCCGAGACAGGCCAGCCTATAATTCACCCCTCCACTTT. Amino acid sequence: CASSRDRPAYNSPLHF.

The V call is TRBV6-5, the J call TRBJ1-2; D uncertain. CDR1 is MNHEY, CDR2 SVGAGI, per germline. The V gene lost 10 bases and the J gene lost 0 bases, with 15 bases spanning the gap. The CDR3 runs to 14 residues. The CDR3 spells CANLNNYPNYGYTF. For the CDR3, the DNA is TGTGCCAACTTGAACAACTACCCTAACTATGGCTACACCTTC.

V usage is TRBV19 and J usage is TRBJ1-2; 8 bases agree with TRBD1. Trimming at V came to 5 bases and at J to 2 bases, leaving 13 bases not matched to a gene. Germline CDR1 and CDR2: LNHDA and SQIVND (reference sequence). The CDR3 is 17 amino acids. CDR3 coding DNA: TGTGCCAGTAGTCCCATATCGGGGACAGGTTTAAACTATGGCTACACCTTC. It codes for CASSPISGTGLNYGYTF.

The rearrangement joins TRBV13 to TRBJ2-2, with 7 bases lining up with TRBD1. The CDR3 covers 16 residues. Germline V lookup: CDR1 PRHDT, CDR2 FYEKMQ (reference sequence). Losses at the gene ends were 6 bases for V and 1 base for J; bases not matched to a gene: 8. CDR3 sequence (DNA): TGTGCCAGCAGAAATAGTGGACAGGAGAACACCGGGGAGCTGTTTTTT. Translation: CASRNSGQENTGELFF.

The gene calls are TRBV7-3 and TRBJ1-1; no reliable D call. Looked up from germline, CDR1 is SGHTA and CDR2 is FQGTGA. The length of the CDR3 is 13 residues. V shed 4 bases and J shed 4 bases, with 10 bases lying between them. CDR3 amino acids: CASSYQEGTEAFF. The CDR3 DNA follows: TGTGCCAGCAGCTACCAAGAGGGCACTGAAGCTTTCTTT.

This clone showed up just a few times. The rearrangement uses TRBV25-1 and TRBJ1-1; 8 nucleotides match TRBD1. Germline CDR1 reads MGHDK; CDR2 reads SYGVNS. The CDR3 totals 15 residues. V shed 4 bases, J shed 6 bases, and the junction held 10 bases outside the gene matches. The CDR3: CASSAEDRELAEAFF. CDR3 nucleotides: TGTGCCAGCAGTGCAGAGGACAGGGAGTTAGCTGAAGCTTTCTTT.

This chain connects TRBV9 to TRBJ1-3; TRBD1 matches at 8 bases. CDR1 is SGDLS, CDR2 YYNGEE, per germline. The CDR3 contains 17 residues. Germline trimming cut 7 bases from V and 0 bases from J; bases unmatched to any gene: 12. CDR3 protein: CASAPGTGGNSGNTIYF. The CDR3 DNA sequence: TGTGCCAGCGCCCCAGGGACAGGCGGAAACTCTGGAAACACCATATATTTT. The variable domain in full, with the rest retrieved from reference TRBV9 and TRBJ1-3, is DSGVTQTPKHLITATGQRVTLRCSPRSGDLSVYWYQQSLDQGLQFLIQYYNGEERAKGNILERFSAQQFPDLHSELNLSSLELGDSALYFCASAPGTGGNSGNTIYFGEGSWLTVV.

This rearrangement joins TRBV4-1 to TRBJ2-2; D perhaps matches TRBD1 (6 bases). This CDR3 is 16 amino acids long. V lost 4 bases, J lost 5 bases, and 17 bases lay in between. CDR1 is MGHRA and CDR2 is YSYEKL in the germline V gene. For the CDR3, the DNA is TGCGCCAGCAGCCCCTCTGGGGGCCTGGGGACCGGGGAGCTGTTTTTT. Protein: CASSPSGGLGTGELFF.

This rearrangement joins TRBV28 to TRBJ2-1; TRBD2 matches 8 bases. The CDR3 is 14 residues long. CDR1 and CDR2 (germline): MDHEN, SYDVKM. V gave up 8 bases and J gave up 7 bases; unmatched junction bases: 10. CDR3 nucleotides: TGTGCCAGCCTCACTAGCGGAGCAGATAATGAGCAGTTCTTC. Protein: CASLTSGADNEQFF.

This sequence joins TRBV11-1 and TRBJ1-1, with 9 bases that match TRBD1. The CDR3 is made up of 12 amino acids. V lost 5 bases to trimming and J lost 13 bases; unmatched junction nucleotides: 8. The germline V gene has CDR1 SGHAT and CDR2 FQDESV (reference sequence). CDR3 coding DNA: TGTGCCAGCAGCACCAGACAGGGGGGTCTTTTCTTT. Protein sequence: CASSTRQGGLFF.

The chain combines TRBV9 with TRBJ1-2; D is unclear. V was clipped by 1 base and J by 0 bases, with 13 bases between them. This CDR3 has 16 amino acids. The germline V gene has CDR1 SGDLS and CDR2 YYNGEE. The DNA of the CDR3 is TGTGCCAGCAGCGTAAATGAGGGTCAGACTAACTATGGCTACACCTTC. Translation gives CASSVNEGQTNYGYTF.